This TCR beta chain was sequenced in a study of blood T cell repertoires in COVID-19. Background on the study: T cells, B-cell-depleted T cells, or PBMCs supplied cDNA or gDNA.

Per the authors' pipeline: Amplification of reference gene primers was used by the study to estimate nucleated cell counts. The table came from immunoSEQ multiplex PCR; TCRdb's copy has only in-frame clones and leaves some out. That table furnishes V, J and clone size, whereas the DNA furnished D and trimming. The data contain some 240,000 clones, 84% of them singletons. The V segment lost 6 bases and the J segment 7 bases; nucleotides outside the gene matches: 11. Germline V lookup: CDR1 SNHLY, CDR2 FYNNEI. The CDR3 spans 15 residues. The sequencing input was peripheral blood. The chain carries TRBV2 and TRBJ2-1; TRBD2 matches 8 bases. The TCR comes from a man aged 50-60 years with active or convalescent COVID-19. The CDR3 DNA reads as TGTGCCAGCAGAGGGGAGAGCGGGAGCCGGAATGAGCAGTTCTTC. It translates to CASRGESGSRNEQFF.